The 23 T cell receptor beta chains reported below all come from one sample, sequenced in a study of blood T cells in healthy people across ages. PCR was performed a second time for about 7 to 12 cycles using a sample-barcoded 5' primer and a J-beta primer mix. TCRdb fed the 5' RACE reads into MiXCR, producing one record per CDR3 protein. The table lists 870,000 or so distinct CDR3 sequences, more than 25% of them singletons. The sample consisted of blood. The origin of the receptors is a woman aged 80 or over in good health.

This clonotype was recorded at least ten times. A much more abundant neighbour one base away suggests this may be a read error. The rearrangement uses TRBV27 and TRBJ2-5, with 7 bases that match TRBD2. Unmatched junction bases numbered 9, after V lost 3 bases and J lost 11 bases. Germline V gives CDR1 MNHEY, CDR2 SMNVEV (reference sequence). This CDR3 has 13 residues. Written as DNA, the CDR3 is TGTGCCAGCAGTTTCGCGGGGGTTAATGAGCAGTACTTC. Protein sequence: CASSFAGVNEQYF.

The CDR3 DNA reads as TGTGCCAGCAGTTCGCCGACCGGGACAGGGGGGGCAGATACGCAGTATTTT. Translating it yields CASSSPTGTGGADTQYF. The rearrangement joins TRBV27 to TRBJ2-3; 11 bases are a match to TRBD1. J lost 4 bases, V lost 4 bases, and 10 bases had no gene match. The germline CDR1 and CDR2 sequences are MNHEY and SMNVEV (reference sequence). The CDR3 is 17 amino acids.

This clonotype was seen repeatedly, ten times or more. The rearrangement uses TRBV6-5 and TRBJ1-4; no reliable D call. The ends were cut back, 6 bases at V and 0 bases at J, with 14 bases in the middle. Per germline, CDR1 MNHEY and CDR2 SVGAGI. CDR3 size: 16 residues. The CDR3 loop is CASSPSGIPTNEKLFF. The CDR3 nucleotides are TGTGCCAGCAGCCCATCGGGGATTCCAACTAATGAAAAACTGTTTTTT.

This clonotype was recorded at least ten times. The V gene is TRBV11-2, the J gene TRBJ2-7; D is unclear. Per germline, CDR1 SGHAT and CDR2 FQNNGV. The CDR3 loop spans 15 amino acids. V was pared by 1 base and J by 4 bases, with 14 bases between. The CDR3: CASSLGSLLSYEQYF. DNA of the CDR3: TGTGCCAGCAGCTTAGGGAGTTTACTTTCTTACGAGCAGTACTTC.

This clonotype was counted at least ten times. The V call is TRBV7-2, the J call TRBJ2-5; 10 bases fit TRBD1. From germline, CDR1 is SGHTA and CDR2 FQGNSA. V was clipped by 4 bases and J by 2 bases; unmatched bases: 7. The CDR3 covers 16 residues. CDR3: CASSWGDRGQQETQYF. In DNA, the CDR3 is TGTGCCAGCAGCTGGGGGGACAGGGGCCAGCAAGAGACCCAGTACTTC.

This chain's CDR3 is CSARGWSGETQYF. In nucleotides, the CDR3 is TGCAGTGCTAGAGGGTGGTCGGGGGAGACCCAGTACTTC. The chain combines TRBV20-1 with TRBJ2-5; D is possibly TRBD2 (5 bases). Germline V gives CDR1 DFQATT, CDR2 SNEGSKA (reference sequence). The germline V and J ends were trimmed by 1 base and 5 bases, with 11 bases remaining between them. This CDR3 has 13 amino acids.

The V gene is TRBV7-2, the J gene TRBJ1-5; D may be TRBD1 (5 bases). The length of the CDR3 is 14 residues. Trimming took off 5 bases at V and 1 base at J, with 9 bases between the two ends. CDR1 and CDR2 (germline): SGHTA, FQGNSA. The CDR3 DNA is TGTGCCAGCAGCAACCGGGACAGCAATCAGCCCCAGCATTTT. It specifies CASSNRDSNQPQHF.

The chain couples TRBV9 to TRBJ2-7; 7 bases align to TRBD2. J was trimmed by 6 bases and V by 8 bases; bases with no gene match: 11. The CDR3 contains 13 residues. Germline values: CDR1 SGDLS, CDR2 YYNGEE. The CDR3 reads CASSLGRDGEQYF. The CDR3 DNA reads TGTGCCAGTAGCCTTGGGAGGGATGGCGAGCAGTACTTC.

The chain recombines TRBV29-1 with TRBJ2-7; TRBD1 aligns across 8 bases. CDR1 and CDR2 from the germline V gene are SQVTM and ANQGSEA. V lost 7 bases and J lost 4; bases outside the gene matches: 12. The CDR3 covers 14 residues. In DNA form, the CDR3 reads TGCAGCGCTACATCAGGGGGCGGTGTGTACGAGCAGTACTTC. Translated, it gives CSATSGGGVYEQYF.

To note about this clonotype: Here the CDR3 omits its conserved ending phenylalanine or tryptophan, so a read error is the likely source. The V and J genes are TRBV27 and TRBJ1-2; possible D gene TRBD1, 5 bases. CDR1 and CDR2 from the germline V gene are MNHEY and SMNVEV (reference sequence). The CDR3 runs 14 residues. CDR3 sequence reads: CASSFAGPNYDYTC. The DNA of the CDR3 is TGTGCCAGCAGTTTTGCAGGGCCTAACTATGACTACACCTGC.

This clonotype was recorded many times. The chain has TRBV12-3 or TRBV12-4 and TRBJ1-2; D is perhaps TRBD1 (6 bases). Between the trimmed V and J ends, which lost 3 bases and 8 bases, there was a span of 13 bases. There are 13 residues in the CDR3. The CDR3 nucleotides are TGTGCCAGCAGTTTGGGGGCCCAGGAGGGCTACACCTTC. Its protein product is CASSLGAQEGYTF.

This clonotype showed up many times. The chain carries TRBV27 and TRBJ2-6; D is uncertain. Germline lookup yields CDR1 MNHEY and CDR2 SMNVEV (reference sequence). Trimming took 2 bases from V and 4 from J, leaving 9 bases between them. The CDR3 length is 15 residues. The CDR3 DNA reads TGTGCCAGCAGTTTAGGTCGGAGAGGGGCCAACGTCCTGACTTTC. Its protein is CASSLGRRGANVLTF.

This clonotype was counted many times. The chain recombines TRBV12-3 or TRBV12-4 with TRBJ2-7; 9 positions match TRBD2. The CDR3 has 14 residues. The V and J ends lost 6 bases and 6 bases, in that order; junction bases with no gene match: 9. The CDR3: CASRMTSGGVEQYF. The CDR3 DNA reads TGTGCCAGCAGGATGACTAGCGGAGGGGTCGAGCAGTACTTC.

This clonotype was detected ten times or more. The chain couples TRBV7-2 to TRBJ1-2; TRBD1 matches at 7 bases. The CDR3 is made up of 17 amino acids. After removal of 4 bases from V and 3 bases from J, the junction contained 14 bases not matched to a gene. Germline V gene lookup returns CDR1 SGHTA and CDR2 FQGNSA. The CDR3 DNA reads TGTGCCAGCAGCTCAGACAGGGTGACTATGTATGACTATGGCTACACCTTC. It is translated as CASSSDRVTMYDYGYTF.

Worth noting for this clonotype: A much larger clone sits a single nucleotide away, making a read error possible. J is TRBJ2-3 and V is TRBV12-3 or TRBV12-4; D call uncertain. The CDR3 runs to 12 residues. CDR3 protein: CASGRNTDMQYF. In nucleotides, the CDR3 is TGTGCCAGCGGACGGAACACAGATATGCAGTATTTT.

This clonotype was picked up many times. This chain connects TRBV20-1 to TRBJ2-1; the match to TRBD2 covers 8 bases. This CDR3 spans 15 amino acids. The V and J ends lost 1 base and 4 bases, in that order; junction bases with no gene match: 6. Germline V gene sequence: CDR1 DFQATT, CDR2 SNEGSKA (reference sequence). CDR3 DNA sequence: TGCAGTGCTAGAGCTGGCGGGGGGTCGTACAATGAGCAGTTCTTC. Translating gives CSARAGGGSYNEQFF.

In this sample, this clonotype turned up once. No conserved phenylalanine or tryptophan ends this CDR3, so it is likely a read error. This chain joins TRBV11-2 and TRBJ2-7; 11 bases fit TRBD1. Trimming removed 0 bases from V and 6 bases from J; junction bases left unmatched: 4. The germline V gene has CDR1 SGHAT and CDR2 FQNNGV. The CDR3 loop spans 15 amino acids. Here the CDR3 reads CASSLDGQGAGEQYL. CDR3 DNA: TGTGCCAGCAGCTTAGATGGACAGGGGGCAGGCGAGCAGTACCTC.

This clonotype came up many times. The chain has TRBV25-1 and TRBJ2-4, with D possibly TRBD1 on 6 matching bases. CDR1 is MGHDK, CDR2 SYGVNS, per germline. This CDR3 has 16 residues. V dropped 1 base and J dropped 2 bases, with 12 bases sitting between them. In nucleotides, the CDR3 is TGTGCCAGCAGTGAATTGACAGGCTGGTCCAAAAACATTCAGTACTTC. This translates into CASSELTGWSKNIQYF. The variable domain in full, with the rest retrieved from reference TRBV25-1 and TRBJ2-4, is EADIYQTPRYLVIGTGKKITLECSQTMGHDKMYWYQQDPGMELHLIHYSYGVNSTEKGDLSSESTVSRIRTEHFPLTLESARPSHTSQYLCASSELTGWSKNIQYFGAGTRLSVL.

This clonotype appeared many times. The chain employs TRBV9 and TRBJ2-7, with 15 bases identical to TRBD2. This CDR3 has 16 residues. CDR1 and CDR2 from the germline V gene are SGDLS and YYNGEE. The ends lost 4 bases at V and 6 bases at J; junction bases unmatched: 8. DNA of the CDR3: TGTGCCAGCAGCCAAGGACTAGCGGGGGGGCAGAGCGAGCAGTACTTC. Its translation: CASSQGLAGGQSEQYF. The complete variable domain, with remaining parts taken from reference TRBV9 and TRBJ2-7, reads DSGVTQTPKHLITATGQRVTLRCSPRSGDLSVYWYQQSLDQGLQFLIQYYNGEERAKGNILERFSAQQFPDLHSELNLSSLELGDSALYFCASSQGLAGGQSEQYFGPGTRLTVT.

Notes on this clonotype: This sequence may be a read error, since a much larger clone differs from it by one base. This chain connects TRBV24-1 to TRBJ2-5; D gene uncertain. The germline CDR1 and CDR2 sequences are KGHDR and SFDVKD. The CDR3 totals 15 residues. V lost 4 bases and J 2 bases, leaving 13 bases between the germline ends. CDR3 residues: CATSDRNRRQETQYF. CDR3 nucleotide sequence: TGTGCCACCAGTGACCGGAACCGACGGCAAGAGACCCAGTACTTC.

To note about this clonotype: This could be a read error, since a much larger clone is one nucleotide away. The rearrangement links TRBV4-2 to TRBJ1-2; D call uncertain. Looked up from germline, CDR1 is LGHNA and CDR2 is YNFKEQ. This CDR3 is built from 14 residues. The CDR3 region has the DNA TGTGCCTGCAGCCAAGAAGGGAAAGGATATGGCTACACCTTC. It encodes CACSQEGKGYGYTF.

This clonotype was seen repeatedly, ten times or more. The chain employs TRBV7-2 and TRBJ2-7, with D perhaps given as TRBD1 or TRBD2 (6 bases each). The CDR3 has 13 residues. Germline loops: CDR1 SGHTA, CDR2 FQGNSA. Trimming took 5 bases from V and 4 from J, leaving 12 bases between them. The CDR3 coding sequence is TGTGCCAGCAGCGTAGGGGGGCGGTACGAGCAGTACTTC. Residues: CASSVGGRYEQYF. Complete variable domain (other parts from reference TRBV7-2 and TRBJ2-7): GAGVSQSPSNKVTEKGKDVELRCDPISGHTALYWYRQSLGQGLEFLIYFQGNSAPDKSGLPSDRFSAERTGGSVSTLTIQRTQQEDSAVYLCASSVGGRYEQYFGPGTRLTVT.

This clonotype was recorded a few times. One base away lies a much larger clone, so this may be a sequencing read error. The rearrangement joins TRBV29-1 to TRBJ2-1; D is ambiguous. CDR1 is SQVTM and CDR2 is ANQGSEA in the germline V gene. Trimming cost V 6 bases and J 13 bases, with 19 bases left between them. This CDR3 is built from 12 residues. CDR3 in DNA: TGCAGCGTGACTCCTTCCAGGAAGACCCAGTTCTTC. Residues: CSVTPSRKTQFF.